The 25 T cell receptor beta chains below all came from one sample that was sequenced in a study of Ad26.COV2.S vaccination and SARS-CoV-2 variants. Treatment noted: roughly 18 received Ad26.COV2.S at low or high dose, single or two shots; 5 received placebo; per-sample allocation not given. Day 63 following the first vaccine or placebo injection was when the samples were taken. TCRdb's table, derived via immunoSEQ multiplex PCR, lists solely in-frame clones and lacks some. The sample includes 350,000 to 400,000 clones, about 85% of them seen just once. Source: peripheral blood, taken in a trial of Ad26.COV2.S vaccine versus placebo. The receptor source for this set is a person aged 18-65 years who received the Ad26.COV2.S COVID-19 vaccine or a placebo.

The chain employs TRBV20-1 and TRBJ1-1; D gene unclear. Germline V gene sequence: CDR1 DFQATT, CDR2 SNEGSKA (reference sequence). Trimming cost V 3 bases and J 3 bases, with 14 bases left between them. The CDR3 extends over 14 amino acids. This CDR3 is CSASKAPRDTEAFF. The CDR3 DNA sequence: TGCAGTGCTAGTAAGGCTCCGAGGGACACTGAAGCTTTCTTT.

CDR3 nucleotides: TGTGCCTGGAACGAAGTGAGGGACACTGAAGCTTTCTTT. This encodes CAWNEVRDTEAFF. This chain uses TRBV30 with TRBJ1-1; D remains unclear. Between the trimmed V and J ends, which lost 4 bases and 3 bases, there was a span of 12 bases. Germline assignment: CDR1 GTSNPN and CDR2 SVGIG (reference sequence). The CDR3 length is 13 residues.

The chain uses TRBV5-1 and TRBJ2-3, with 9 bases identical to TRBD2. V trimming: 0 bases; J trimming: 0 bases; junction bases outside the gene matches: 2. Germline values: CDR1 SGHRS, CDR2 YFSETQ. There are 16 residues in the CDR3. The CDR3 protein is CASSLEAGGSTDTQYF. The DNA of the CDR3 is TGCGCCAGCAGCTTGGAGGCGGGGGGGAGCACAGATACGCAGTATTTT.

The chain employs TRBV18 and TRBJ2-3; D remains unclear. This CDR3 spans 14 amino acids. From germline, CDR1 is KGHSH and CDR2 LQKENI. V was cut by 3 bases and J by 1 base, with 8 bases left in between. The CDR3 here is CASSPPGGTDTQYF. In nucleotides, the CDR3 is TGTGCCAGCTCACCGCCAGGTGGCACAGATACGCAGTATTTT.

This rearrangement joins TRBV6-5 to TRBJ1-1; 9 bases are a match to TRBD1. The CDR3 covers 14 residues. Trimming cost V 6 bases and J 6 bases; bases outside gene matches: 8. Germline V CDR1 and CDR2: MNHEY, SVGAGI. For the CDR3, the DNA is TGTGCCAGCAGGCGACAGGGGGAGGAGGCTGAAGCTTTCTTT. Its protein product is CASRRQGEEAEAFF.

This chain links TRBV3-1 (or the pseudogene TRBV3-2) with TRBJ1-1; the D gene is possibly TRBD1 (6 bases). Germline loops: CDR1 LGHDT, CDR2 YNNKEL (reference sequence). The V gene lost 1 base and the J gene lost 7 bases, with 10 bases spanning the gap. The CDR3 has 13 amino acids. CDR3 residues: CASSQVRGCEAFF. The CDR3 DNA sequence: TGTGCCAGCAGCCAAGTCAGGGGCTGTGAAGCTTTCTTT.

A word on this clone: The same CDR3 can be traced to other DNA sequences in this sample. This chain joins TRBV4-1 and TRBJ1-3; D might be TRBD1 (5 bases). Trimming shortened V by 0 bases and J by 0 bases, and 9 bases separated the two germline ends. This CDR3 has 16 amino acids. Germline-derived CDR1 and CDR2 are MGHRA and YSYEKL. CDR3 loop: CASSQDRRGSGNTIYF. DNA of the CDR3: TGCGCCAGCAGCCAAGACAGAAGGGGCTCTGGAAACACCATATATTTT.

The CDR3 is CASSYDSGVNTEAFF. The CDR3 nucleotides are TGTGCCAGCAGCTACGACAGCGGGGTGAACACTGAAGCTTTCTTT. V and J are TRBV2 and TRBJ1-1; D possibly corresponds to TRBD1 (5 bases). Germline V gene sequence: CDR1 SNHLY, CDR2 FYNNEI. Trimming cost V 6 bases and J 0 bases, with 14 bases left between them. The CDR3 totals 15 residues.

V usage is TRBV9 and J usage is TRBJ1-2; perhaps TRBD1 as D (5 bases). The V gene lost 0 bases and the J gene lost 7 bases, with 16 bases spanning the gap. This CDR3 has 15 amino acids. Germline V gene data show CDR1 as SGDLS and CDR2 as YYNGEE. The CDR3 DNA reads TGTGCCAGCAGCGTAGTGGGAGGGGTTCACTTTGGCTACACCTTC. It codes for CASSVVGGVHFGYTF.

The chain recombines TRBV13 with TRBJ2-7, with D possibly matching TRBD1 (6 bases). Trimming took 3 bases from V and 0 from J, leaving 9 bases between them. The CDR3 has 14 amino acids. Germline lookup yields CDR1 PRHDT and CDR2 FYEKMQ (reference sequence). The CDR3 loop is CASSFRTDSYEQYF. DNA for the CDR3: TGTGCCAGCAGCTTCAGGACAGACTCCTACGAGCAGTACTTC.

The CDR3 spells CAIRGTRGASYNEQFF. In nucleotides, the CDR3 is TGTGCCATCAGGGGAACCCGGGGGGCCTCCTACAATGAGCAGTTCTTC. The rearrangement links TRBV10-3 to TRBJ2-1; TRBD2 might be the D (7 bases). CDR1 and CDR2 from the germline V gene are ENHRY and SYGVKD. This CDR3 region has 16 residues. V was trimmed by 6 bases and J by 0 bases, leaving 15 bases between them.

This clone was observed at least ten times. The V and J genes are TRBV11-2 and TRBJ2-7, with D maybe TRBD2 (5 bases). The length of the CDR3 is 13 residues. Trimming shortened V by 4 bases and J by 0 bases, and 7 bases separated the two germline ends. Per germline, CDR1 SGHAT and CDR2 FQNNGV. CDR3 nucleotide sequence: TGTGCCAGCAGCTCCACTAGCTCCTACGAGCAGTACTTC. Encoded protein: CASSSTSSYEQYF.

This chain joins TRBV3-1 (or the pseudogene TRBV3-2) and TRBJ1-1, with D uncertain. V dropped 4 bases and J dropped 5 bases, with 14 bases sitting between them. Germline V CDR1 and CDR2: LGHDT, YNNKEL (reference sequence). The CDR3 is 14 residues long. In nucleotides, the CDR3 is TGTGCCAGCAGCCCTAGCCCCTGGGAGACTGAAGCTTTCTTT. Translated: CASSPSPWETEAFF.

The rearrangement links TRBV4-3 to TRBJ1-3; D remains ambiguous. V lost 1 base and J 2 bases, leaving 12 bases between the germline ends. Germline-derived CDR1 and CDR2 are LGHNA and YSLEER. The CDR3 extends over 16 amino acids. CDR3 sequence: CASSQAFDGTGNTIYF. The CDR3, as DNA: TGCGCCAGCAGCCAAGCTTTTGACGGTACTGGAAACACCATATATTTT.

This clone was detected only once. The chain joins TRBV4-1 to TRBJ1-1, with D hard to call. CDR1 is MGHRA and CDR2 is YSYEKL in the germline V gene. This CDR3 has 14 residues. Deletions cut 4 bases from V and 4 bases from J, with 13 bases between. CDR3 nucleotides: TGCGCCAGCAGCCTAGGAATGGATTTCACTGAAGCTTTCTTT. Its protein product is CASSLGMDFTEAFF.

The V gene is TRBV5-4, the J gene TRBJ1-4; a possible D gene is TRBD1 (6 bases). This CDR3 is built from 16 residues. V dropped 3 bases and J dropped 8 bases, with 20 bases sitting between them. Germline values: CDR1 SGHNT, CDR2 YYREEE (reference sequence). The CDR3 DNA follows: TGTGCCAGCAGCTCAAGTACAGGGAAGCACAGCGAAAAACTGTTTTTT. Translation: CASSSSTGKHSEKLFF.

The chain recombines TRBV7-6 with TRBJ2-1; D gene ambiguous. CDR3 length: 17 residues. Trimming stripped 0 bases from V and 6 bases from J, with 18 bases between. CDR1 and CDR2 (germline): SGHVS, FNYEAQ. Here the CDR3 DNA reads TGTGCCAGCAGCTTAGCCGGCTTGTCGGTTCTCGGCAATGAGCAGTTCTTC. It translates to CASSLAGLSVLGNEQFF.

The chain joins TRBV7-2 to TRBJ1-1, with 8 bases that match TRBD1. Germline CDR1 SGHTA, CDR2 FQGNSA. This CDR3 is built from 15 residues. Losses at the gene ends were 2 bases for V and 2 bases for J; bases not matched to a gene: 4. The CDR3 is CASSLRDRTNTEAFF. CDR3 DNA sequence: TGTGCCAGCAGCTTACGGGACAGGACAAACACTGAAGCTTTCTTT.

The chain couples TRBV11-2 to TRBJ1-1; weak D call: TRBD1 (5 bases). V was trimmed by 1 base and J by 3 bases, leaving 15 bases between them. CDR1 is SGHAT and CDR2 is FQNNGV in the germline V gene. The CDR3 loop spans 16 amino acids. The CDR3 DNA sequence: TGTGCCAGCAGCTTAGTAACCGGTAGCAGGGACACTGAAGCTTTCTTT. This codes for CASSLVTGSRDTEAFF. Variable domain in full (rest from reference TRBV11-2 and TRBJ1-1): EAGVAQSPRYKIIEKRQSVAFWCNPISGHATLYWYQQILGQGPKLLIQFQNNGVVDDSQLPKDRFSAERLKGVDSTLKIQPAKLEDSAVYLCASSLVTGSRDTEAFFGQGTRLTVV.

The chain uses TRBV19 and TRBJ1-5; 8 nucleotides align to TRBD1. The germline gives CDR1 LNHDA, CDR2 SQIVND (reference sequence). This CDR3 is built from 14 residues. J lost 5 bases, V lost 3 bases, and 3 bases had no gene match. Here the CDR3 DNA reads TGTGCCAGTAGTATGGAGGACAGGGATCAGCCCCAGCATTTT. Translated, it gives CASSMEDRDQPQHF.

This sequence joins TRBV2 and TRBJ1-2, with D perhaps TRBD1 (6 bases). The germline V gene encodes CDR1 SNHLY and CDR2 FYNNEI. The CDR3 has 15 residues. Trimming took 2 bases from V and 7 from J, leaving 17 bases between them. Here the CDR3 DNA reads TGTGCCAGCAGTGAACAGGGGCAGGGAGGGCTTGGCTACACCTTC. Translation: CASSEQGQGGLGYTF.

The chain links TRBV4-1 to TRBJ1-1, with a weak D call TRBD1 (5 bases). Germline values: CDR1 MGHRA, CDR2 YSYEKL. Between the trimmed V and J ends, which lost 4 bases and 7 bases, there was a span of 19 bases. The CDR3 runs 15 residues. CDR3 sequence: CASSPGQGRRVEAFF. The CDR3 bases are TGCGCCAGCAGCCCGGGCCAGGGCCGCCGCGTTGAAGCTTTCTTT.

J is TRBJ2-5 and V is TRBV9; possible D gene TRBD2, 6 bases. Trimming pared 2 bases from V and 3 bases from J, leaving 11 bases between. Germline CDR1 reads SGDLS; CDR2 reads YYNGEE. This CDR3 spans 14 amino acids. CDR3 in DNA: TGTGCCAGCAGCGTCGGCGGGACGGAAGAGACCCAGTACTTC. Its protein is CASSVGGTEETQYF. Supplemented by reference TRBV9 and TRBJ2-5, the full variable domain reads DSGVTQTPKHLITATGQRVTLRCSPRSGDLSVYWYQQSLDQGLQFLIQYYNGEERAKGNILERFSAQQFPDLHSELNLSSLELGDSALYFCASSVGGTEETQYFGPGTRLLVL.

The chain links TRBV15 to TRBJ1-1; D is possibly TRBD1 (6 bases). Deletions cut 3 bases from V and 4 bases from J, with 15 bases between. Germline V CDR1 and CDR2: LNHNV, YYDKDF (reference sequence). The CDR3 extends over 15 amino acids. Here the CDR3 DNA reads TGTGCCACCAGCAGGGAAACAGAGGGGGTCACTGAAGCTTTCTTT. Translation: CATSRETEGVTEAFF.

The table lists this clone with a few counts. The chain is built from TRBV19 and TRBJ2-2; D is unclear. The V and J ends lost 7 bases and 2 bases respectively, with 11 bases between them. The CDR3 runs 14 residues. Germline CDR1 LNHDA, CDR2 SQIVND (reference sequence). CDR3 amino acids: CASKRPGNTGELFF. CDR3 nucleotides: TGTGCCAGTAAGCGACCCGGAAACACCGGGGAGCTGTTTTTT.